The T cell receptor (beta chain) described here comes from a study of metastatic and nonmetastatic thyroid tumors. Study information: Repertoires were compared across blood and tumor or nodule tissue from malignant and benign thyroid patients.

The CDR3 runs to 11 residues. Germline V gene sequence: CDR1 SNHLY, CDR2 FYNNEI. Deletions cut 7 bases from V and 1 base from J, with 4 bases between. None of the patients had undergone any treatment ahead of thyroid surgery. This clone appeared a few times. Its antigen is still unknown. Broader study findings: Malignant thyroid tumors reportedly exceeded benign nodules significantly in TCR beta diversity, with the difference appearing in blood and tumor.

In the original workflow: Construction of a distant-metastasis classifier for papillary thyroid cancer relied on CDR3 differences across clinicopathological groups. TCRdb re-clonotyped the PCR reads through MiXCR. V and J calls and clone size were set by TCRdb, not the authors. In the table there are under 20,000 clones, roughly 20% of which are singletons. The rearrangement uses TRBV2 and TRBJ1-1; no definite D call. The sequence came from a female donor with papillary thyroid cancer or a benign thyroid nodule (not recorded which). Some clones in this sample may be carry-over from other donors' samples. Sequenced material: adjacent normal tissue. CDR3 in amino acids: CASTANTEAFF. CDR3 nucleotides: TGTGCCAGCACAGCGAACACTGAAGCTTTCTTT.